This T cell receptor (beta chain) is from a study of blood T cell repertoires in COVID-19. Some clones are missing from TCRdb's copy, which holds only in-frame ones; the method was immunoSEQ multiplex PCR. The repertoire consists of 85,000 to 130,000 clones, with approximately 90% occurring once and the leading ten covering 0.85% to 1%. Germline CDR1 reads SGHRS; CDR2 reads YFSETQ. CDR3 length: 15 residues. V lost 0 bases and J lost 2, with 9 bases in between. This chain links TRBV5-1 with TRBJ2-1; the D is unclear. This TCR derives from a man aged 55 to 70 with acute or convalescent COVID-19. Sequencing input: peripheral blood. The CDR3 sequence: CASSLAQYPYNEQFF. The CDR3 nucleotides are TGCGCCAGCAGCTTGGCACAGTACCCCTACAATGAGCAGTTCTTC.